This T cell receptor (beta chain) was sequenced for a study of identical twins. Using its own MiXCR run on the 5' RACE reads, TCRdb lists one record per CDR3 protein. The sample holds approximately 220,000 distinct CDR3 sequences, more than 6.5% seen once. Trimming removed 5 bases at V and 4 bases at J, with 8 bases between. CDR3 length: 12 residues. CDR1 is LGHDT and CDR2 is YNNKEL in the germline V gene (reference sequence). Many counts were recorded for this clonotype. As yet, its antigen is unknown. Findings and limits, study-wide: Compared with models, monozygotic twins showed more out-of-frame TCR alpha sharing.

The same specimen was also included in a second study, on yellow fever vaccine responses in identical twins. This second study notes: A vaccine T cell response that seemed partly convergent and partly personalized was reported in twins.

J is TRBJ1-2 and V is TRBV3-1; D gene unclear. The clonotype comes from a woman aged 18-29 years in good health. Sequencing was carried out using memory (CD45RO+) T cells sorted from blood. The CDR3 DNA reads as TGTGCCAGCAGCGGCACGGGCTATGGCTACACCTTC. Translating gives CASSGTGYGYTF.